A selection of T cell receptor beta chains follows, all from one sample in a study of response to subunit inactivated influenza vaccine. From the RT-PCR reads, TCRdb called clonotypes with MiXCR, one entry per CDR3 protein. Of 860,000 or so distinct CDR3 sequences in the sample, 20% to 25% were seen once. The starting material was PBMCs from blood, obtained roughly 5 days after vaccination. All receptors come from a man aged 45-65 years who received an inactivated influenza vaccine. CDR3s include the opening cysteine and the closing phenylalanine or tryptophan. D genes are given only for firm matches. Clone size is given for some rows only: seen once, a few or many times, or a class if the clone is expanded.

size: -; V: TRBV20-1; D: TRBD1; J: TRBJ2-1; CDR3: CSASPTGKDEQFF; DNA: TGCAGTGCTTCCCCGACAGGGAAGGATGAGCAGTTCTTC
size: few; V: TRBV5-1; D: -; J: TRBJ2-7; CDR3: CASSLDLPALEQYF; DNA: TGCGCCAGCAGCTTGGACCTCCCGGCCCTCGAGCAGTACTTC
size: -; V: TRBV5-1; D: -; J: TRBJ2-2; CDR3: CASSPEGHNTGELFF; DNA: TGCGCCAGCAGCCCGGAGGGACACAACACCGGGGAGCTGTTTTTT
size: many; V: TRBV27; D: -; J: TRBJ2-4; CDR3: CASGRGVQYF; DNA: TGTGCCAGCGGCCGAGGGGTTCAGTACTTC
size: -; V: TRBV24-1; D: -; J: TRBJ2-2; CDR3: CATSVMNTGELFF; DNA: TGTGCCACCAGTGTCATGAACACCGGGGAGCTGTTTTTT
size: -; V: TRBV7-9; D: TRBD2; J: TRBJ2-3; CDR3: CASTLSGGLVSTDTQYF; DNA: TGTGCCAGCACCCTATCCGGCGGACTAGTGAGCACAGATACGCAGTATTTT
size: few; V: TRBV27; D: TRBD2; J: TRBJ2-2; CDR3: CASTPNPGLAGVTGELFF; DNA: TGTGCCAGCACCCCAAACCCGGGACTAGCGGGAGTTACCGGGGAGCTGTTTTTT
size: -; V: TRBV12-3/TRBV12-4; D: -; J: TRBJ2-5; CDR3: CASSTLDSLDMNVETQYF; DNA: TGTGCCAGCAGTACCCTCGACAGCCTTGATATGAATGTGGAGACCCAGTACTTC
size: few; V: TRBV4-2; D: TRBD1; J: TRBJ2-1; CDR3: CASSSGDRVINEQFF; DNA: TGTGCCAGCAGCTCTGGGGACAGGGTCATCAATGAGCAGTTCTTC
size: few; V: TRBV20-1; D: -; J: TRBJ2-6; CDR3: CSARDWRGSGANVLTF; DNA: TGCAGTGCTAGAGATTGGAGGGGCTCTGGGGCCAACGTCCTGACTTTC
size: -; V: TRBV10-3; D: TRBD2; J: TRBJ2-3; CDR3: CAISGPGLAGGTDTQYF; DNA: TGTGCCATCAGTGGGCCGGGACTAGCGGGTGGCACAGATACGCAGTATTTT
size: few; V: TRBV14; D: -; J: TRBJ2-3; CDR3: CASSQGLTLYTDTQYF; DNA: TGTGCCAGCAGCCAAGGATTGACCCTATACACAGATACGCAGTATTTT
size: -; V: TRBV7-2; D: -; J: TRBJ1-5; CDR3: CASSLSPFESQHF; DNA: TGTGCCAGCAGCTTATCACCCTTTGAGTCCCAGCATTTT
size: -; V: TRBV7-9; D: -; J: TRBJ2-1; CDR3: CASSPQLGQEGWDEQFF; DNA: TGTGCCAGCAGCCCCCAACTAGGGCAGGAAGGTTGGGATGAGCAGTTCTTC
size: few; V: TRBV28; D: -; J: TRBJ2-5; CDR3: CASSSGGASETQYF; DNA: TGTGCCAGCAGTTCCGGGGGCGCGTCAGAGACCCAGTACTTC
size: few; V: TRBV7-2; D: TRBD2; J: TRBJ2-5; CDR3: CASSLGGLAETQYF; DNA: TGTGCCAGCAGCTTAGGCGGACTAGCGGAGACCCAGTACTTC
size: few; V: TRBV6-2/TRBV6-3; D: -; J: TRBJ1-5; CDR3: CASSYSGDNQPQHF; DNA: TGTGCCAGCAGTTATTCCGGGGACAATCAGCCCCAGCATTTT
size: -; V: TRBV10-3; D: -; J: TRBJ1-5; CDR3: CAISAGGYGNQPQHF; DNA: TGTGCCATCAGTGCGGGGGGATACGGCAATCAGCCCCAGCATTTT
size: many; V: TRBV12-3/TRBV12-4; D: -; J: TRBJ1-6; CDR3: CASSPQGWNSPLHF; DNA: TGTGCCAGCAGTCCCCAAGGATGGAATTCACCCCTCCACTTT
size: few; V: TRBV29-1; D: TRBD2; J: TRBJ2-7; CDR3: CSVAGGSGSYEQYF; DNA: TGCAGCGTTGCGGGGGGGAGTGGGTCCTACGAGCAGTACTTC
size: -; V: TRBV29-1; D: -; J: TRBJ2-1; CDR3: CSVERLGSSGNEQFF; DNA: TGCAGCGTTGAGAGACTCGGGAGTTCGGGCAATGAGCAGTTCTTC
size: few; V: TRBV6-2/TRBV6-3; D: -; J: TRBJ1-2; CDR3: CASSYSSRARGYGYTF; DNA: TGTGCCAGCAGTTACTCGAGTCGAGCTAGGGGATATGGCTACACCTTC
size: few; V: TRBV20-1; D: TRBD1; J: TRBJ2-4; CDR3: CSAKTGARKNIQYF; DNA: TGCAGTGCGAAGACAGGGGCCAGAAAAAACATTCAGTACTTC
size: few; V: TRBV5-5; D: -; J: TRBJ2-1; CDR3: CASRSTPGNDEQFF; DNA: TGTGCCAGCAGGAGTACCCCCGGGAACGATGAGCAGTTCTTC
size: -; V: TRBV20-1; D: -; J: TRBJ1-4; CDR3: CSARGRGHNEKLFF; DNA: TGCAGTGCTAGAGGCCGCGGTCATAATGAAAAACTGTTTTTT
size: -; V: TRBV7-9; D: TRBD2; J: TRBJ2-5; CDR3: CASSSTSGMRETQYF; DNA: TGTGCCAGCAGCTCGACTAGCGGGATGCGGGAGACCCAGTACTTC
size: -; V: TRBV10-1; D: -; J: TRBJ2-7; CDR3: CATTGSGGTYEQYF; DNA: TGCGCCACCACCGGTAGCGGCGGGACCTACGAGCAGTACTTC
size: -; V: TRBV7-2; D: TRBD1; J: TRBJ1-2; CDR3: CASSLTGGNYGYTF; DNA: TGTGCCAGCAGCTTGACAGGGGGCAACTATGGCTACACCTTC
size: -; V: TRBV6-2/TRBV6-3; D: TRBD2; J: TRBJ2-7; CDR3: CASSVSGTRAYEQYF; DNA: TGTGCCAGCAGCGTCTCCGGGACTAGGGCCTACGAGCAGTACTTC
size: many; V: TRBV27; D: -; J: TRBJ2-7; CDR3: CASSPSLGTYEQYF; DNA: TGTGCCAGCAGTCCGTCCTTAGGTACCTACGAGCAGTACTTC
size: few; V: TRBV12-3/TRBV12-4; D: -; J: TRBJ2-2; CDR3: CASSLGAGGYTGELFF; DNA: TGTGCCAGCAGTTTGGGGGCAGGAGGTTACACCGGGGAGCTGTTTTTT
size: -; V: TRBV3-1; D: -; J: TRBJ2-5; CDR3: CASSPRWGHQETQYF; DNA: TGTGCCAGCAGCCCCAGGTGGGGGCATCAAGAGACCCAGTACTTC
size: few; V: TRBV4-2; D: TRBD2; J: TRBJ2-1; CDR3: CASSQVPSGGAGEQFF; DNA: TGTGCCAGCAGCCAAGTCCCCAGCGGGGGGGCCGGTGAGCAGTTCTTC
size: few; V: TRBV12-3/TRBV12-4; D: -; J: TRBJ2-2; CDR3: CASSSSDYTGELFF; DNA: TGTGCCAGCAGTTCTAGCGATTACACCGGGGAGCTGTTTTTT
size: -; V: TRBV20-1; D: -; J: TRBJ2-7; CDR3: CSARPGASSSYEQYF; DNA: TGCAGTGCTAGACCCGGTGCCTCTAGCTCCTACGAGCAGTACTTC
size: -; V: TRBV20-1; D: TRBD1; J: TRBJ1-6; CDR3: CSARIPGQGNSPLHF; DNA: TGCAGTGCTAGAATTCCGGGACAGGGAAATTCACCCCTCCACTTT
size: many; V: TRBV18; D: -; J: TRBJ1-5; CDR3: CASSSRGLQDRGNQPQHF; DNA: TGTGCCAGCTCATCGAGAGGGTTGCAGGACCGTGGCAATCAGCCCCAGCATTTT
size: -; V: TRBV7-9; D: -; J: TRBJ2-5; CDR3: CASSFLRHPPQETQYF; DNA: TGTGCCAGCAGCTTTTTACGTCACCCTCCACAAGAGACCCAGTACTTC
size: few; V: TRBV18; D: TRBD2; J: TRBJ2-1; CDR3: CASSPTSGARDEQFF; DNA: TGTGCCAGCTCACCGACTAGCGGGGCGAGGGATGAGCAGTTCTTC
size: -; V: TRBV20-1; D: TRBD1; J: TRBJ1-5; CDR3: CSASPGQGPRPGNQPQHF; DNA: TGCAGTGCCTCGCCGGGACAGGGGCCTCGTCCCGGCAATCAGCCCCAGCATTTT
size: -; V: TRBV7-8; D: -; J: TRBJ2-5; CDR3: CASSLEFGGPRGETQYF; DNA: TGTGCCAGCAGCTTAGAATTTGGGGGGCCTAGGGGAGAGACCCAGTACTTC
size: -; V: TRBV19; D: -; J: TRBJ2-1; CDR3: CASSIGVQVYNEQFF; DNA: TGTGCCAGTAGTATAGGGGTCCAGGTTTACAATGAGCAGTTCTTC
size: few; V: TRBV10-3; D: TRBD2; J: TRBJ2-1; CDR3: CATMTRTSGRMDEQFF; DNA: TGTGCCACCATGACCCGGACTAGCGGGAGGATGGATGAGCAGTTCTTC
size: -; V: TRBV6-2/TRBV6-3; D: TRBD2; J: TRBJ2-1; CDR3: CASTRATSGGYEQFF; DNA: TGTGCCAGCACCCGAGCGACTAGCGGGGGGTATGAGCAGTTCTTC
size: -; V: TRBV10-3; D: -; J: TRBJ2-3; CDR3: CAISESVDTQYF; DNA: TGTGCCATCAGTGAATCAGTAGATACGCAGTATTTT
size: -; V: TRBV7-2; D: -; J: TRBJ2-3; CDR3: CASSFSRGPTQYF; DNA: TGTGCCAGCAGCTTTTCGCGGGGGCCTACGCAGTATTTT
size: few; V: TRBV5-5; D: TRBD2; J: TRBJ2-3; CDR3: CASRPRTSRLTDTQYF; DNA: TGTGCCAGCAGACCCAGGACTAGCAGACTCACAGATACGCAGTATTTT
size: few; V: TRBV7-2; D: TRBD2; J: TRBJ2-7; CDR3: CASSLGLAAVYEQYF; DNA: TGTGCCAGCAGCTTAGGGCTAGCGGCCGTCTACGAGCAGTACTTC
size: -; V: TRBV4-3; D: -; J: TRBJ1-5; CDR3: CASSQDGADYSNQPQHF; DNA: TGCGCCAGCAGCCAAGATGGCGCAGATTATAGCAATCAGCCCCAGCATTTT
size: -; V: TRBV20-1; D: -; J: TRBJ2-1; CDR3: CSARETGKGRPEQFF; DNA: TGCAGTGCTAGAGAAACAGGGAAGGGCCGTCCTGAGCAGTTCTTC